The table lists the clone carrying this T cell receptor (beta chain) with a few counts. Its antigen is not known. This sample stems from a study of T-cell memory formation after mild COVID-19. The study, taken as a whole, reports: CD4+ contracting clones were mainly CM and EM; CD8+ ones, EMRA. Clones that contracted from day 15 to 85 had balanced CD4/CD8; later expanders were CD4+ biased.

Germline V CDR1 and CDR2: SEHNR, FQNEAQ (reference sequence). The CDR3 extends over 15 amino acids. V was cut by 9 bases and J by 8 bases, with 23 bases left in between. A 5'RACE reaction primed in the constant segment made cDNA libraries of TCR alpha and TCR beta, and these carried sample barcodes and UMIs. TCRdb redid the calling of the 5' RACE reads with MiXCR, one entry per CDR3 protein. The table includes about 110,000 distinct CDR3 sequences, 13% to 15% detected once. V gene TRBV7-9 combines with J gene TRBJ2-1; D may be TRBD1 (6 bases). The sequence derives from a man aged 18 to 30 who had mild COVID-19 (a few samples of this study predate the infection). Cell type and time point are not known. The sample comprised PBMCs or a T cell subset sorted from them (not recorded which). CDR3 in DNA: TGTGCCAGTTACGACCCGACAGGCCAGGAGGATGAGCAGTTCTTC. Its protein is CASYDPTGQEDEQFF.